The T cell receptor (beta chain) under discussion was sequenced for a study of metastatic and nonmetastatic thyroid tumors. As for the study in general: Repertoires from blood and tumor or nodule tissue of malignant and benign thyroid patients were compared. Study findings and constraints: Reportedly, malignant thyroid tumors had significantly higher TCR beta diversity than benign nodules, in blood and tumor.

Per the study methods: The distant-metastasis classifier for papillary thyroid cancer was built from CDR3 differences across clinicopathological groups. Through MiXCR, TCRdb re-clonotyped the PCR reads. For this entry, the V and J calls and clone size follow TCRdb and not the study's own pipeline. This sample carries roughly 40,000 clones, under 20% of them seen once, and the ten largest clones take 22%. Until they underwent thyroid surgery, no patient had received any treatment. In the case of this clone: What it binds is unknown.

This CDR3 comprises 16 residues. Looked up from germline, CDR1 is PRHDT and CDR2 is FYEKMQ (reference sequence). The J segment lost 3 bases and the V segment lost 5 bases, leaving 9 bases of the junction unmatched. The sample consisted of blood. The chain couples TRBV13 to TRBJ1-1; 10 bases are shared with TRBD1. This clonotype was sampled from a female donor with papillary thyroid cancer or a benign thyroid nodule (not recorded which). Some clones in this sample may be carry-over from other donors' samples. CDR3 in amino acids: CASSAGTGDSDTEAFF. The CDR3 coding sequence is TGTGCCAGCAGCGCCGGGACAGGGGATTCGGACACTGAAGCTTTCTTT.